A selection of T cell receptor beta chains follows, all from one sample in a study of blood T cell repertoires in COVID-19. Clones were read by immunoSEQ multiplex PCR, and TCRdb kept only the in-frame ones, dropping some. Of around 110,000 clones in the sample, just over 90% were seen once. Sequencing used peripheral blood. Receptors originate from a human donor with active COVID-19. The donor label of this sample is uncertain. Each CDR3 is given with its conserved first and last residue. Size tells how often a clone was seen (once, few, many) or the class of an expanded clone, and some rows leave it out.

V	size	J	CDR3
TRBV5-1	NA	TRBJ1-1	CASSLVRGNTEAFF
TRBV3-1/TRBV3-2	NA	TRBJ2-5	CASSQDGEQGRWKETQYF
TRBV19	NA	TRBJ2-1	CASSAPVGGARDEQFF
TRBV28	NA	TRBJ2-7	CASSLGSGTGYHEQYF
TRBV15	NA	TRBJ2-7	CATSTRAVYGASLFTYEQYF
TRBV3-1/TRBV3-2	NA	TRBJ2-1	CASSQVPGGGNEQFF
TRBV5-6	NA	TRBJ2-2	CASSAGLMAGELFF
TRBV5-6	NA	TRBJ2-7	CASSAEGVGQGSYEQYF
TRBV5-4	NA	TRBJ2-2	CASSRGLAGSNTGELFF
TRBV6-1	NA	TRBJ2-6	CASSDRVGANVLTF
TRBV19	NA	TRBJ1-5	CASSPRGLNQPQHF
TRBV5-4	NA	TRBJ2-7	CASSLPGGYEQYF
TRBV29-1	NA	TRBJ1-2	CSVDGGQGKYGYTF
TRBV15	once	TRBJ1-1	CATSRDPMNTEAFF
TRBV6-2/TRBV6-3	NA	TRBJ1-2	CASSYSEGALSGYTF
TRBV12-3/TRBV12-4	NA	TRBJ1-1	CASSLVEGPAFF
TRBV19	NA	TRBJ2-1	CASRQGFIDEQFF
TRBV7-9	once	TRBJ1-3	CASSLRGQGNTIYF
TRBV28	NA	TRBJ1-1	CASRGSGVWNTEAFF
TRBV5-4	few	TRBJ2-3	CASSLLAGGPTDTQYF
TRBV5-1	once	TRBJ1-5	CASSLGGQGDQPQHF
TRBV4-3	NA	TRBJ1-2	CASSQEPQGAGGYTF
TRBV7-2	NA	TRBJ2-5	CASSTQTGLETQYF
TRBV4-3	NA	TRBJ2-7	CASSQDGEQGNEQYF
TRBV6-5	NA	TRBJ1-1	CASSPGMNTEAFF
TRBV7-2	NA	TRBJ1-5	CASSSQGLGVGPQHF
TRBV7-9	NA	TRBJ2-3	CASARGAIDTQYF
TRBV5-4	NA	TRBJ1-2	CASSLDSSYGYTF
TRBV4-3	NA	TRBJ2-7	CASSQALSRGSYEQYF
TRBV13	NA	TRBJ1-1	CASSLGGEMNTEAFF
TRBV4-1	NA	TRBJ2-5	CASSQEGLAGQETQYF
TRBV29-1	NA	TRBJ2-5	CSVRQGTQETQYF
TRBV18	NA	TRBJ1-5	CASSPGQGERPQHF
TRBV15	NA	TRBJ1-2	CATSRPRGTNYGYTF
TRBV19	NA	TRBJ2-5	CASSNFDRGTLETQYF
TRBV6-5	NA	TRBJ1-4	CASSYSDSAYEKLFF
TRBV7-8	NA	TRBJ2-7	CASSPRNRGSYEQYF
TRBV5-5	NA	TRBJ1-5	CASSPHSGTGGRQPQHF
TRBV18	NA	TRBJ1-1	CASSKTPFGGTNTEAFF
TRBV28	NA	TRBJ1-2	CATAGRSGWGYTF
TRBV27	NA	TRBJ2-5	CASSFKLAEETQYF
TRBV12-3/TRBV12-4	NA	TRBJ2-7	CASSFDRGYEQYF
TRBV5-5	NA	TRBJ2-7	CASSLGQGADEQYF
TRBV11-3	NA	TRBJ1-6	CASSQAANSPLHF
TRBV5-1	NA	TRBJ2-3	CASRGGASTDTQYF
TRBV7-2	NA	TRBJ2-1	CASRVGGGANEQFF
TRBV6-6	NA	TRBJ2-3	CASVLRGGASDTQYF
TRBV4-3	once	TRBJ2-1	CASSQVESYNEQFF
TRBV7-9	NA	TRBJ2-3	CASSRTGLAGGSTDTQYF
TRBV5-4	NA	TRBJ2-5	CASSERLAGAQETQYF
TRBV6-1	NA	TRBJ2-6	CASSGLAGGSGANVLTF
TRBV2	NA	TRBJ1-5	CASSGESGNQPQHF
TRBV7-9	NA	TRBJ2-7	CASSLALQVIPYEQYF
TRBV6-6	NA	TRBJ2-5	CASSYSERLWETQYF
TRBV12-3/TRBV12-4	NA	TRBJ1-2	CASSRLVLYGYTF